One sample yielded the 15 T cell receptor beta chains listed below, sequenced in a study of T-cell reconstitution after alpha-beta-depleted transplantation in children. General study findings and limits: Most T-cell counts and diversity one year after the transplant came from T cells that were newly produced.

During its preparation, the TCRbeta library received unique molecular identifiers. TCRdb re-called the PCR reads with MiXCR, one entry per CDR3 protein. The sample shows hundreds of thousands of distinct CDR3 sequences, less than 9.5% of them seen only once. Antigens for these TCRs are unknown. The sequenced sample was peripheral blood, obtained 360 days after TCRalphabeta/CD19-depleted stem cell transplant. These TCRs come from a female patient between 2 and 15 years old who had a stem cell transplant for Fanconi anemia, so the T cells may come from the graft donor.

This clonotype showed up just a few times. This CDR3 is missing its conserved last phenylalanine or tryptophan, likely due to a read error. The rearrangement links TRBV12-3 or TRBV12-4 to TRBJ2-5; 7 bases match TRBD1. This CDR3 spans 15 amino acids. With V trimmed by 7 bases and J by 4 bases, 12 bases remained unmatched. In nucleotides, the CDR3 is TGTGCCAGCACCAGACAGGGCAGTTTTGGAGAGACCCAGTACCTC. Its translation: CASTRQGSFGETQYL.

At least ten counts were recorded for this clonotype. V is TRBV4-2 and J is TRBJ2-3; 7 nucleotides agree with TRBD2. CDR1 and CDR2 (germline): LGHNA, YNFKEQ. The CDR3 covers 16 residues. Trimming removed 1 base from V and 5 bases from J; junction bases left unmatched: 9. CDR3 residues: CASSQGGTTHIDTQYF. CDR3 DNA: TGTGCCAGCAGCCAAGGAGGGACTACGCACATAGATACGCAGTATTTT.

This rearrangement joins TRBV7-8 to TRBJ1-3, with 7 nucleotides matching TRBD1. This CDR3 has 15 residues. The J segment lost 4 bases and the V segment lost 4 bases, leaving 7 bases of the junction unmatched. The germline V gene encodes CDR1 SGHVS and CDR2 FQNEAQ. CDR3 in DNA: TGTGCCAGCAGCTCCGACAGGGTTGCGGGAAACACCATATATTTT. Its protein product is CASSSDRVAGNTIYF.

V gene TRBV18 combines with J gene TRBJ1-5, with D maybe TRBD1 (6 bases). This CDR3 has 15 residues. Trimming removed 0 bases from V and 7 bases from J, with 13 bases in between. CDR1 is KGHSH and CDR2 is LQKENI in the germline V gene. CDR3 DNA: TGTGCCAGCTCACCACCGGGGGCCCTCGGGCAGCCCCAGCATTTT. Its translation is CASSPPGALGQPQHF.

This clonotype was counted many times. This chain uses TRBV6-5 with TRBJ1-2, with 7 bases that match TRBD1. The CDR3 is 14 amino acids. J lost 3 bases, V lost 6 bases, and 7 bases had no gene match. Germline V CDR1 and CDR2: MNHEY, SVGAGI. The CDR3 protein is CASSQQGKDYGYTF. The CDR3 DNA follows: TGTGCCAGCAGCCAACAGGGGAAGGACTATGGCTACACCTTC.

This clonotype was counted ten times or more. The chain combines TRBV12-3 or TRBV12-4 with TRBJ2-7; no reliable D call. The CDR3 covers 12 residues. The ends were cut back, 6 bases at V and 6 bases at J, with 12 bases in the middle. CDR3 sequence reads: CASSRVSGEQYF. The DNA for the CDR3 is TGTGCCAGCAGCCGAGTTTCTGGCGAGCAGTACTTC.

This clonotype has just a few counts. The junction departs from the called germline gene at one end, perhaps through a read error. This chain connects TRBV20-1 to TRBJ1-6; no firm D call. This CDR3 comprises 13 residues. From germline, CDR1 is DFQATT and CDR2 SNEGSKA (reference sequence). CDR3 nucleotides: TGCAGTGCTGGAGACCCCGGAAGGTCACCCCTCCACTTT. Its protein product is CSAGDPGRSPLHF.

The chain links TRBV12-3 or TRBV12-4 to TRBJ1-1; D is unclear. V dropped 3 bases and J dropped 3 bases, with 14 bases sitting between them. The CDR3 runs to 15 residues. In DNA, the CDR3 is TGTGCCAGCAGTTTGAGTCGCCTCCTGGACACTGAAGCTTTCTTT. Its protein product is CASSLSRLLDTEAFF.

This clonotype was recorded many times. This chain connects TRBV20-1 to TRBJ2-1; 9 bases match TRBD2. The CDR3 runs 13 residues. Germline V gene lookup returns CDR1 DFQATT and CDR2 SNEGSKA (reference sequence). After removal of 6 bases from V and 7 bases from J, the junction contained 7 bases not matched to a gene. In nucleotides, the CDR3 is TGCAGTGCCTCCCCGGGACTAGCTAATGAGCAGTTCTTC. Its translation is CSASPGLANEQFF.

This clonotype was observed many times. The conserved closing phenylalanine or tryptophan is absent in this CDR3, likely reflecting a read error. The rearrangement links TRBV5-1 to TRBJ2-1, with D perhaps given as TRBD1 or TRBD2 (7 bases each). The germline V gene has CDR1 SGHRS and CDR2 YFSETQ. The length of the CDR3 is 16 residues. V gave up 0 bases and J gave up 0 bases, with 10 bases separating them. In DNA, the CDR3 is TGCGCCAGCAGCTTGGCAGGGGGGGGCTCCTACAATGAGCAGTTCCTC. Amino acid sequence: CASSLAGGGSYNEQFL.

This chain links TRBV28 with TRBJ2-1; TRBD2 aligns across 11 bases. Looked up from germline, CDR1 is MDHEN and CDR2 is SYDVKM. CDR3 size: 15 residues. The junction had 8 bases not matched to a gene; V was cut back by 8 bases and J by 5 bases. CDR3 residues: CASLAGGLNHNEQFF. In DNA form, the CDR3 reads TGTGCCAGCCTAGCGGGAGGTCTTAACCACAATGAGCAGTTCTTC.

This clonotype has a count of ten or more. The chain combines TRBV4-1 with TRBJ2-7, with 9 positions matching TRBD2. The CDR3 is made up of 15 amino acids. V shed 1 base and J 3 bases; nucleotides not matched to a gene: 4. CDR1 is MGHRA, CDR2 YSYEKL, per germline. CDR3 loop: CASSQVLAGYYEQYF. The CDR3 DNA reads TGCGCCAGCAGCCAAGTACTAGCGGGTTACTACGAGCAGTACTTC.

This clonotype appeared many times. V is TRBV29-1 and J is TRBJ2-7; D gene unclear. The germline V gene has CDR1 SQVTM and CDR2 ANQGSEA. Trimming cost V 7 bases and J 1 base, with 11 bases left between them. The CDR3 is 12 amino acids. The CDR3 sequence is CSAQTWSYEQYF. DNA of the CDR3: TGCAGCGCCCAGACTTGGTCCTACGAGCAGTACTTC.

This clonotype was found many times. The chain is built from TRBV29-1 and TRBJ2-3; TRBD2 agrees at 11 bases. The CDR3 is 15 residues long. The germline V gene encodes CDR1 SQVTM and CDR2 ANQGSEA. Trimming cost V 3 bases and J 3 bases; bases outside gene matches: 5. In nucleotides, the CDR3 is TGCAGCGTTGATACTAGCGGGAGAGGAACAGATACGCAGTATTTT. Protein sequence: CSVDTSGRGTDTQYF.

This clonotype was observed a handful of times. The chain recombines TRBV2 with TRBJ2-6, with TRBD2 as a possible D gene (7 bases). CDR3 length: 17 residues. In germline, CDR1 is SNHLY, CDR2 FYNNEI. Trimming shortened V by 5 bases and J by 2 bases, and 16 bases separated the two germline ends. The CDR3 protein is CASSKFTGGAGANVLTF. The CDR3 bases are TGTGCCAGCAGTAAATTTACGGGGGGCGCTGGGGCCAACGTCCTGACTTTC.